Below, 24 T cell receptor beta chains from the same sample are listed, as sequenced in a study of CD8 T cell repertoires and HIV-1 epitope variants. These TCRs' antigens remain unknown. Sequenced by immunoSEQ multiplex PCR; TCRdb stores in-frame clones only, minus some. The table lists under 4,000 clones, 65% to 70% of them singletons. Sequencing used cultured CD8+ T cells derived from PBMCs. Source of these receptors: a male donor with HIV.

The chain uses TRBV9 and TRBJ2-3; 8 bases line up with TRBD2. The CDR3 is made up of 16 amino acids. The V gene's germline CDR1 is SGDLS and CDR2 YYNGEE. V lost 4 bases to trimming and J lost 5 bases; unmatched junction nucleotides: 12. CDR3 amino acids: CASSPLAGPVGDTQYF. For the CDR3, the DNA is TGTGCCAGCAGCCCTTTAGCGGGGCCTGTCGGAGATACGCAGTATTTT.

This clone was seen more than once but under ten times. V usage is TRBV29-1 and J usage is TRBJ1-2, with D perhaps TRBD1 (6 bases). V was shortened by 0 bases and J by 6 bases, with 14 bases between the two germline ends. CDR1 is SQVTM and CDR2 is ANQGSEA in the germline V gene. The CDR3 is 14 amino acids. The CDR3 nucleotides are TGCAGCGTTGAAGATATGGGGGGCGTGGATGGCTACACCTTC. Amino acid sequence: CSVEDMGGVDGYTF. The whole variable domain, filled in from reference TRBV29-1 and TRBJ1-2, reads SAVISQKPSRDICQRGTSLTIQCQVDSQVTMMFWYRQQPGQSLTLIATANQGSEATYESGFVIDKFPISRPNLTFSTLTVSNMSPEDSSIYLCSVEDMGGVDGYTFGSGTRLTVV.

V gene TRBV15 combines with J gene TRBJ1-4; D might be TRBD1 (6 bases). Germline CDR1 is LNHNV and CDR2 is YYDKDF (reference sequence). V was trimmed by 0 bases and J by 8 bases, leaving 10 bases between them. There are 14 residues in the CDR3. CDR3 DNA: TGTGCCACCAGCAGAGACAGGGGTGGGGAAAAACTGTTTTTT. Amino acids: CATSRDRGGEKLFF.

The rearrangement uses TRBV11-1 and TRBJ2-1; 14 bases agree with TRBD2. The V gene end was trimmed by 3 bases and the J gene end by 7 bases; junction bases not matched to a gene: 2. The CDR3 extends over 15 amino acids. In germline, CDR1 is SGHAT, CDR2 FQDESV (reference sequence). CDR3 in DNA: TGTGCCAGCAGCTTTGGGACTAGCGGGAGTAATGAGCAGTTCTTC. This encodes CASSFGTSGSNEQFF.

The rearrangement uses TRBV9 and TRBJ2-3; D remains unclear. The length of the CDR3 is 14 residues. Germline V gives CDR1 SGDLS, CDR2 YYNGEE. V shed 0 bases and J shed 0 bases, with 5 bases lying between them. CDR3 in DNA: TGTGCCAGCAGCGTAGGATTTAGCACAGATACGCAGTATTTT. This sequence encodes CASSVGFSTDTQYF.

The chain carries TRBV9 and TRBJ1-5, with TRBD1 matching 8 bases. The CDR3 is made up of 14 amino acids. CDR1 and CDR2 (germline): SGDLS, YYNGEE. The V and J ends lost 3 bases and 6 bases, in that order; junction bases with no gene match: 5. This CDR3 is CASSGGTGGQPQHF. In DNA, the CDR3 is TGTGCCAGCAGCGGAGGGACAGGCGGTCAGCCCCAGCATTTT.

The chain combines TRBV28 with TRBJ2-1; 10 bases align to TRBD1. V was clipped by 3 bases and J by 8 bases; unmatched bases: 4. The CDR3 extends over 14 amino acids. CDR1 MDHEN and CDR2 SYDVKM come from the germline V gene. CDR3 amino acids: CASSLGQGLDEQFF. The CDR3 DNA follows: TGTGCCAGCAGTTTGGGACAGGGGTTGGATGAGCAGTTCTTC.

The rearrangement joins TRBV5-4 to TRBJ2-3, with D hard to call. The CDR3 extends over 18 amino acids. The V gene lost 4 bases and the J gene lost 4 bases, with 25 bases spanning the gap. The V gene's germline CDR1 is SGHNT and CDR2 YYREEE (reference sequence). CDR3 coding DNA: TGTGCCAGCAGCGCCCCCTCCCCTTGGCTAGTTGGCGCAGATACGCAGTATTTT. It codes for CASSAPSPWLVGADTQYF.

J is TRBJ1-1 and V is TRBV7-9; D is uncertain. Germline CDR1 and CDR2: SEHNR and FQNEAQ (reference sequence). The V end lost 5 bases, the J end lost 1 base, and 8 bases lay between the germline ends. The CDR3 covers 13 residues. The CDR3 bases are TGTGCCAGCAGCCAAACAGAGAACACTGAAGCTTTCTTT. Amino acid sequence: CASSQTENTEAFF.

The rearrangement uses TRBV10-3 and TRBJ1-4; no firm D call. V was clipped by 4 bases and J by 0 bases, with 6 bases between them. In germline, CDR1 is ENHRY, CDR2 SYGVKD. The CDR3 is 14 amino acids. The CDR3: CAISGTATNEKLFF. In DNA, the CDR3 is TGTGCCATCAGTGGAACAGCAACTAATGAAAAACTGTTTTTT.

This clone was counted between two and nine times. Written as DNA, the CDR3 is TGCGCCAGCAGCCAAGTCCCCTTCCGAGGGGGAGCCGGGGAGCTGTTTTTT. It translates to CASSQVPFRGGAGELFF. The gene calls are TRBV4-3 and TRBJ2-2; possibly TRBD1 for D (6 bases). The CDR3 spans 17 residues. Germline values: CDR1 LGHNA, CDR2 YSLEER. Trimming took 1 base from V and 6 from J, leaving 18 bases between them.

This chain joins TRBV4-2 and TRBJ2-7; TRBD1 agrees at 7 bases. Germline CDR1 LGHNA, CDR2 YNFKEQ. The CDR3 spans 15 residues. Trimming took 0 bases from V and 6 from J; bases not matched to a gene: 8. Here the CDR3 reads CASSQDNRGIAEQYF. The CDR3 DNA is TGTGCCAGCAGCCAAGATAACAGGGGAATAGCCGAGCAGTACTTC.

This clone occurred a few times. This chain connects TRBV28 to TRBJ1-2, with 9 nucleotides matching TRBD1. The V gene end was trimmed by 6 bases and the J gene end by 3 bases; junction bases not matched to a gene: 5. Per the germline V gene, CDR1 is MDHEN and CDR2 is SYDVKM. The CDR3 totals 14 residues. The CDR3 is CASSRQGDYYGYTF. CDR3 in DNA: TGTGCCAGCAGCCGACAGGGGGACTACTATGGCTACACCTTC.

This clone was counted a few times. This chain joins TRBV9 and TRBJ2-7; 7 bases are a match to TRBD2. This CDR3 spans 14 amino acids. The V and J ends lost 3 bases and 4 bases, in that order; junction bases with no gene match: 7. Germline CDR1 SGDLS, CDR2 YYNGEE. This CDR3 is CASSAGTTLYEQYF. DNA for the CDR3: TGTGCCAGCAGCGCCGGGACTACCCTTTACGAGCAGTACTTC.

This clone showed up just once. The gene calls are TRBV28 and TRBJ1-4, with D uncertain. V was trimmed by 3 bases and J by 0 bases, leaving 8 bases between them. The CDR3 spans 15 residues. The germline gives CDR1 MDHEN, CDR2 SYDVKM. CDR3 sequence: CASSFDRTTNEKLFF. In DNA, the CDR3 is TGTGCCAGCAGTTTCGACCGTACAACTAATGAAAAACTGTTTTTT.

The rearrangement uses TRBV30 and TRBJ2-7, with TRBD2 as a possible D gene (6 bases). CDR1 is GTSNPN, CDR2 SVGIG, per germline (reference sequence). V lost 0 bases and J lost 2, with 11 bases in between. The CDR3 consists of 14 residues. CDR3 nucleotide sequence: TGTGCCTGGAGTGTAAGCGGGTTGGCCTACGAGCAGTACTTC. It is translated as CAWSVSGLAYEQYF.

J is TRBJ2-5 and V is TRBV28, with unresolved D. Trimming removed 2 bases from V and 2 bases from J, with 12 bases in between. This CDR3 has 15 residues. CDR1 is MDHEN and CDR2 is SYDVKM in the germline V gene. As DNA, the CDR3 is TGTGCCAGCAGTTTAATGGCGGACCTGCAAGAGACCCAGTACTTC. The encoded protein is CASSLMADLQETQYF.

The J gene is TRBJ2-2, the V gene TRBV4-3; 10 bases line up with TRBD1. Germline assignment: CDR1 LGHNA and CDR2 YSLEER. This CDR3 region has 14 residues. The trim removed 8 bases at V and 5 bases at J, leaving 5 bases unmatched. In DNA form, the CDR3 reads TGCGCCAGCTCCGGGACAGGGGTTACCGGGGAGCTGTTTTTT. Its translation is CASSGTGVTGELFF.

The chain carries TRBV5-6 and TRBJ1-1; 9 bases fit TRBD1. CDR1 is SGHDT, CDR2 YYEEEE, per germline. The trim removed 4 bases at V and 5 bases at J, leaving 9 bases unmatched. The CDR3 contains 15 residues. The CDR3 DNA reads TGTGCCAGCAGCGGGCACAGGGGGCAGGAGACTGAAGCTTTCTTT. Translated, it gives CASSGHRGQETEAFF.

V gene TRBV28 combines with J gene TRBJ1-5; 8 bases fit TRBD1. Germline V gene lookup returns CDR1 MDHEN and CDR2 SYDVKM. V lost 6 bases and J lost 4; bases outside the gene matches: 2. The CDR3 covers 13 residues. The chain's CDR3 is CASRTGANQPQHF. In nucleotides, the CDR3 is TGTGCCAGCAGGACAGGGGCGAATCAGCCCCAGCATTTT. Looking up the rest from reference TRBV28 and TRBJ1-5 gives the full variable domain: DVKVTQSSRYLVKRTGEKVFLECVQDMDHENMFWYRQDPGLGLRLIYFSYDVKMKEKGDIPEGYSVSREKKERFSLILESASTNQTSMYLCASRTGANQPQHFGDGTRLSIL.

V usage is TRBV9 and J usage is TRBJ2-2; unclear D gene. V lost 4 bases, J lost 1 base, and 11 bases lay in between. This CDR3 spans 15 amino acids. Germline V gene sequence: CDR1 SGDLS, CDR2 YYNGEE. CDR3 bases: TGTGCCAGCAGCCTTCCGACTCAGAACACCGGGGAGCTGTTTTTT. Its translation: CASSLPTQNTGELFF.

The V gene is TRBV10-3, the J gene TRBJ1-4; D is ambiguous. The CDR3 contains 15 residues. Germline V gene data show CDR1 as ENHRY and CDR2 as SYGVKD. Trimming took off 6 bases at V and 6 bases at J, with 17 bases between the two ends. The CDR3 loop is CAISLEEGRDEKLFF. CDR3 nucleotides: TGTGCCATCAGCCTCGAAGAAGGGAGGGATGAAAAACTGTTTTTT.

The chain has TRBV4-3 and TRBJ1-1; D remains ambiguous. CDR3 size: 16 residues. V lost 1 base and J lost 3, with 15 bases in between. Germline V gene lookup returns CDR1 LGHNA and CDR2 YSLEER. The CDR3 region has the DNA TGCGCCAGCAGCCAAGGGTCGGGTGGATTTTACACTGAAGCTTTCTTT. Protein: CASSQGSGGFYTEAFF.

A single count supports this clone. This rearrangement joins TRBV9 to TRBJ2-5, with a weak D call TRBD2 (5 bases). Between the trimmed V and J ends, which lost 4 bases and 2 bases, there was a span of 15 bases. The length of the CDR3 is 15 residues. Germline V gene sequence: CDR1 SGDLS, CDR2 YYNGEE. The CDR3 protein is CASSSAGIDQETQYF. The CDR3, as DNA: TGTGCCAGCAGCTCCGCCGGGATAGATCAAGAGACCCAGTACTTC.